The clone carrying this T cell receptor (beta chain) was found a few times. What it binds is not known. This table comes from immunoSEQ multiplex PCR, and its TCRdb copy is limited to in-frame clones, with some not included. This sample has about 100,000 clones, with under 85% found just once. This record comes from a study of OX40 agonist ivuxolimab in advanced cancers. The wider study: The dose of intravenous ivuxolimab that patients received every 2 weeks ranged from 0.01 to 10 mg/kg. Three partial responders included one hepatocellular carcinoma patient and two cutaneous melanoma patients. Study findings and constraints: Antigen specificity of clonally expanded peripheral T cells was not established.

The ends lost 3 bases at V and 6 bases at J; junction bases unmatched: 11. Germline values: CDR1 KGHSH, CDR2 LQKENI. The CDR3 runs to 16 residues. This TCR derives from an adult with an advanced solid tumor such as melanoma, head and neck, liver or kidney cancer. The chain joins TRBV18 to TRBJ1-5, with 7 bases aligning to TRBD1. The specimen was CD4+ or CD8+ T cells sorted from blood, collected in a trial of the OX40 agonist ivuxolimab. CDR3 nucleotides: TGTGCCAGCTCACCTAACTACAGGGGACCGGGTCAGCCCCAGCATTTT. Translating it yields CASSPNYRGPGQPQHF.